The 9 T cell receptor beta chains in this list originate from one sample, sequenced in a study of cytomegalovirus exposure and HLA in healthy donors. PCR amplification relied on 60 Vbeta primers (plus 13 Jbeta primers). The assay was immunoSEQ multiplex PCR, and TCRdb's table has in-frame clones only and misses some. In the table there are 100,000 to 150,000 clones, about 71% of which are singletons. Specimen: PBMCs. These receptors all come from a woman between 45 and 60 years old in good health and CMV-seronegative.

The chain employs TRBV4-2 and TRBJ2-5; D may be TRBD2 (5 bases). V was clipped by 4 bases and J by 5 bases, with 14 bases between them. The CDR3 has 14 residues. Germline values: CDR1 LGHNA, CDR2 YNFKEQ. The CDR3 DNA reads as TGTGCCAGCAGCCTACTTGGGGAGACGGAGACCCAGTACTTC. This translates into CASSLLGETETQYF.

The chain uses TRBV5-6 and TRBJ1-4; 7 bases line up with TRBD1. The CDR3 loop spans 13 amino acids. CDR1 and CDR2 from the germline V gene are SGHDT and YYEEEE. After removal of 3 bases from V and 14 bases from J, the junction contained 10 bases not matched to a gene. CDR3 DNA: TGTGCCAGCAGCTCTACCCAGACAGGGATCCTGTTTTTT. This translates into CASSSTQTGILFF.

The rearrangement joins TRBV7-2 to TRBJ2-5; TRBD2 agrees at 16 bases. The CDR3 covers 17 residues. Germline lookup yields CDR1 SGHTA and CDR2 FQGNSA. V lost 5 bases to trimming and J lost 5 bases; unmatched junction nucleotides: 8. CDR3 region: CASSGGLAGGLWETQYF. The DNA of the CDR3 is TGTGCCAGCAGCGGGGGACTAGCGGGAGGGTTATGGGAGACCCAGTACTTC.

CDR3 region: CASSYRTATYEQYF. The DNA for the CDR3 is TGTGCCAGCAGCTACCGGACAGCTACCTACGAGCAGTACTTC. V is TRBV7-2 and J is TRBJ2-7; D may be TRBD1 (6 bases). Trimming left V 4 bases short and J 2 bases short, with 12 bases between. This CDR3 is 14 amino acids long. Germline CDR1 is SGHTA and CDR2 is FQGNSA.

The rearrangement joins TRBV9 to TRBJ2-7; D is unresolved. CDR3 size: 11 residues. V was cut by 4 bases and J by 7 bases, with 9 bases left in between. From germline, CDR1 is SGDLS and CDR2 YYNGEE. The CDR3 is CASSSGIEQYF. The CDR3 DNA reads as TGTGCCAGCAGCTCCGGTATAGAGCAGTACTTC.

This rearrangement joins TRBV10-3 to TRBJ2-4, with D unresolved. Germline CDR1 is ENHRY and CDR2 is SYGVKD. Trimming removed 2 bases from V and 3 bases from J, with 11 bases in between. The CDR3 totals 15 residues. The CDR3 DNA follows: TGTGCCATCAGTGAGGGGTCGGGTTACAAAAACATTCAGTACTTC. Encoded protein: CAISEGSGYKNIQYF.

This chain uses TRBV7-2 with TRBJ1-2, with D uncertain. CDR1 SGHTA and CDR2 FQGNSA come from the germline V gene. CDR3 length: 13 amino acids. V lost 5 bases to trimming and J lost 3 bases, with 10 bases between them. The DNA of the CDR3 is TGTGCCAGCAGCCATAGGAGAGACTATGGCTACACCTTC. Translated: CASSHRRDYGYTF.

The chain recombines TRBV2 with TRBJ2-1; 14 bases line up with TRBD2. CDR1 and CDR2 (germline): SNHLY, FYNNEI. The V gene end was trimmed by 6 bases and the J gene end by 4 bases; junction bases not matched to a gene: 11. The CDR3 has 18 amino acids. The CDR3 DNA reads TGTGCCAGCAGAGTGGGACTAGCGGGAGAAAAAGGGTACAATGAGCAGTTCTTC. Translating it yields CASRVGLAGEKGYNEQFF.

This clone was detected once. V usage is TRBV5-6 and J usage is TRBJ1-2; 8 bases agree with TRBD1. Germline loops: CDR1 SGHDT, CDR2 YYEEEE. The V gene end was trimmed by 3 bases and the J gene end by 6 bases; junction bases not matched to a gene: 7. This CDR3 spans 14 amino acids. Here the CDR3 reads CASSWTGSWNGYTF. The CDR3 nucleotides read TGTGCCAGCAGCTGGACAGGGAGTTGGAATGGCTACACCTTC.